What follows are 20 T cell receptor beta chains derived from one specimen sequenced in a study of shared clonotypes between healthy human individuals. The table came from immunoSEQ multiplex PCR; TCRdb's copy has only in-frame clones and leaves some out. The table records 1,500,000 or so clones, 98% of them present only once. Sample: naive CD4+ T cells sorted from blood. The sample's subset: CD45RA+ positively selected. The receptors stem from a man between 25 and 39 years old in good health.

The chain employs TRBV11-2 and TRBJ2-6; D may be TRBD1 (6 bases). Germline V gene lookup returns CDR1 SGHAT and CDR2 FQNNGV. Trimming took off 3 bases at V and 1 base at J, with 10 bases between the two ends. The CDR3 has 16 residues. This CDR3 is CASSLGRGSGANVLTF. The CDR3 DNA reads TGTGCCAGCAGCTTGGGTAGGGGGTCTGGGGCCAACGTCCTGACTTTC.

This clone is a singleton in its sample. The chain links TRBV6-5 to TRBJ2-7; TRBD1 is a possible D gene (6 bases). The CDR3 length is 15 residues. From germline, CDR1 is MNHEY and CDR2 SVGAGI. Deletions cut 2 bases from V and 4 bases from J, with 15 bases between. The DNA for the CDR3 is TGTGCCAGCAGTTACCACAGCCCGGACAGTTACGAGCAGTACTTC. Translating gives CASSYHSPDSYEQYF.

With respect to this clone: Other DNA sequences in the same sample also yield this CDR3. In DNA form, the CDR3 reads TGTGCCAGCAGCCTATTCTACGAGCAGTACTTC. Translated, it gives CASSLFYEQYF. The chain links TRBV28 to TRBJ2-7; no reliable D call. Trimming took 6 bases from V and 3 from J, leaving 6 bases between them. The CDR3 spans 11 residues. The germline gives CDR1 MDHEN, CDR2 SYDVKM.

The rearrangement links TRBV7-3 to TRBJ1-1; D is unresolved. The CDR3 is 17 residues long. Trimming shortened V by 5 bases and J by 4 bases, and 23 bases separated the two germline ends. CDR1 SGHTA and CDR2 FQGTGA come from the germline V gene. In DNA, the CDR3 is TGTGCCAGCAGCCCACAACCTGACCGGGTTTCCTCCACTGAAGCTTTCTTT. The encoded protein is CASSPQPDRVSSTEAFF. The whole variable domain, remainder taken from reference TRBV7-3 and TRBJ1-1, is GAGVSQTPSNKVTEKGKYVELRCDPISGHTALYWYRQSLGQGPEFLIYFQGTGAADDSGLPNDRFFAVRPEGSVSTLKIQRTERGDSAVYLCASSPQPDRVSSTEAFFGQGTRLTVV.

A word on this clone: The sample carries other DNA sequences with the same CDR3. The rearrangement joins TRBV5-1 to TRBJ1-1, with D hard to call. Trimming removed 0 bases at V and 2 bases at J, with 5 bases between. Looked up from germline, CDR1 is SGHRS and CDR2 is YFSETQ. The CDR3 loop spans 13 amino acids. CDR3: CASSLGVNTEAFF. For the CDR3, the DNA is TGCGCCAGCAGCTTGGGGGTAAACACTGAAGCTTTCTTT. The full variable domain, its missing parts supplied by reference TRBV5-1 and TRBJ1-1, is KAGVTQTPRYLIKTRGQQVTLSCSPISGHRSVSWYQQTPGQGLQFLFEYFSETQRNKGNFPGRFSGRQFSNSRSEMNVSTLELGDSALYLCASSLGVNTEAFFGQGTRLTVV.

The chain links TRBV15 to TRBJ2-3; no firm D call. The germline CDR1 and CDR2 sequences are LNHNV and YYDKDF (reference sequence). The CDR3 loop spans 18 amino acids. The V end was cut by 2 bases, the J end by 2 bases, with 20 bases between. The DNA of the CDR3 is TGTGCCACCAGCAGACATGATGCGAGCTCCCCCCTCACAGATACGCAGTATTTT. Translation gives CATSRHDASSPLTDTQYF.

The gene calls are TRBV27 and TRBJ2-3; 13 nucleotides line up with TRBD2. Trimming removed 6 bases from V and 3 bases from J; junction bases left unmatched: 3. The CDR3 consists of 15 residues. Germline V CDR1 and CDR2: MNHEY, SMNVEV (reference sequence). CDR3 loop: CASSLLAGGTDTQYF. The CDR3, as DNA: TGTGCCAGCAGCTTACTAGCGGGAGGGACAGATACGCAGTATTTT.

The V and J genes are TRBV5-6 and TRBJ2-3; TRBD2 agrees at 11 bases. The CDR3 covers 17 residues. The germline V gene encodes CDR1 SGHDT and CDR2 YYEEEE. Trimming removed 0 bases from V and 2 bases from J; junction bases left unmatched: 5. CDR3 residues: CASSLAGTSGYTDTQYF. CDR3 nucleotide sequence: TGTGCCAGCAGCTTGGCCGGGACTAGCGGCTACACAGATACGCAGTATTTT. Together with reference TRBV5-6 and TRBJ2-3, the CDR3 gives the full variable domain: DAGVTQSPTHLIKTRGQQVTLRCSPKSGHDTVSWYQQALGQGPQFIFQYYEEEERQRGNFPDRFSGHQFPNYSSELNVNALLLGDSALYLCASSLAGTSGYTDTQYFGPGTRLTVL.

V is TRBV13 and J is TRBJ2-1; D ambiguous. V lost 6 bases and J 0 bases, leaving 15 bases between the germline ends. This CDR3 region has 16 residues. Germline assignment: CDR1 PRHDT and CDR2 FYEKMQ (reference sequence). Here the CDR3 DNA reads TGTGCCAGCAGTTCAGCGCCAACCTCCTCCTACAATGAGCAGTTCTTC. This gives the protein CASSSAPTSSYNEQFF.

This chain joins TRBV7-9 and TRBJ2-2, with TRBD1 matching over 7 bases. V lost 5 bases and J lost 5; bases outside the gene matches: 14. The V gene's germline CDR1 is SEHNR and CDR2 FQNEAQ (reference sequence). The CDR3 is made up of 17 amino acids. CDR3 in DNA: TGTGCCAGCAGCCCCCGTGAGGGGCAGGGGGATACCGGGGAGCTGTTTTTT. This translates into CASSPREGQGDTGELFF.

V gene TRBV5-1 combines with J gene TRBJ1-1, with D unclear. The CDR3 contains 13 residues. Trimming removed 4 bases from V and 5 bases from J, with 12 bases in between. Per germline, CDR1 SGHRS and CDR2 YFSETQ. The CDR3 DNA sequence: TGCGCCAGCAGCCCAACACCCCTAACTGAAGCTTTCTTT. Amino acids: CASSPTPLTEAFF.

The J gene is TRBJ1-1, the V gene TRBV7-9; no clear D. V lost 8 bases, J lost 6 bases, and 16 bases lay in between. This CDR3 spans 13 amino acids. Looked up from germline, CDR1 is SEHNR and CDR2 is FQNEAQ (reference sequence). CDR3 residues: CASFSTFPPEAFF. The CDR3 DNA reads TGTGCCAGCTTCTCGACTTTTCCACCTGAAGCTTTCTTT.

The chain couples TRBV11-2 to TRBJ2-7; no firm D call. Per germline, CDR1 SGHAT and CDR2 FQNNGV. The V and J ends lost 0 bases and 6 bases respectively, with 15 bases between them. The CDR3 extends over 15 amino acids. The CDR3 nucleotides read TGTGCCAGCAGCTTAGAAAGGACGGCTCCACTCGAGCAGTACTTC. Its protein product is CASSLERTAPLEQYF.

This chain joins TRBV5-1 and TRBJ2-2; 15 bases align to TRBD2. Trimming cost V 2 bases and J 0 bases; bases outside gene matches: 11. The CDR3 is 21 amino acids. The germline V gene has CDR1 SGHRS and CDR2 YFSETQ. DNA of the CDR3: TGCGCCAGCAGCTTCCGGACAGGACTAGCGGGAGGGGTCGCGAACACCGGGGAGCTGTTTTTT. It specifies CASSFRTGLAGGVANTGELFF.

This chain links TRBV28 with TRBJ1-5; perhaps TRBD1 as D (6 bases). Germline assignment: CDR1 MDHEN and CDR2 SYDVKM. This CDR3 has 15 amino acids. The germline V and J ends were trimmed by 7 bases and 0 bases, with 13 bases remaining between them. This chain's CDR3 is CASTRGGSSNQPQHF. The DNA for the CDR3 is TGTGCCAGCACCCGAGGGGGTTCTAGCAATCAGCCCCAGCATTTT.

The rearrangement links TRBV7-3 to TRBJ2-2, with 9 bases matching TRBD1. The ends lost 5 bases at V and 4 bases at J; junction bases unmatched: 2. The CDR3 is 14 residues long. Germline CDR1 SGHTA, CDR2 FQGTGA. The DNA of the CDR3 is TGTGCCAGCAGCGAACAGGGGGCCACCGGGGAGCTGTTTTTT. Protein product: CASSEQGATGELFF.

The V call is TRBV7-2, the J call TRBJ1-1; a weak D match, TRBD1 (5 bases). With 5 bases removed from V and 1 base from J, the gap between germline ends came to 8 bases. In germline, CDR1 is SGHTA, CDR2 FQGNSA. The CDR3 covers 13 residues. For the CDR3, the DNA is TGTGCCAGCAGCAGGGACGGGAACACTGAAGCTTTCTTT. Its translation is CASSRDGNTEAFF.

This chain connects TRBV7-2 to TRBJ1-5; D unresolved. The CDR3 is 16 amino acids. Trimming shortened V by 0 bases and J by 0 bases, and 9 bases separated the two germline ends. Germline CDR1 and CDR2: SGHTA and FQGNSA. The CDR3 nucleotides read TGTGCCAGCAGCTTAGCGAAAAGAAGTAGCAATCAGCCCCAGCATTTT. This sequence encodes CASSLAKRSSNQPQHF.

Here the CDR3 DNA reads TGTGCCAGCAGTTACCTCAGCGGGACAGGGAAACATGAGCAGTTCTTC. This codes for CASSYLSGTGKHEQFF. This chain uses TRBV6-5 with TRBJ2-1, with 9 bases that match TRBD1. The V and J ends lost 2 bases and 8 bases, in that order; junction bases with no gene match: 10. The germline V gene has CDR1 MNHEY and CDR2 SVGAGI. The CDR3 has 16 residues.

This clone was picked up one time. This chain links TRBV19 with TRBJ1-5, with a tentative D call TRBD1 (6 bases). This CDR3 has 14 amino acids. Germline assignment: CDR1 LNHDA and CDR2 SQIVND (reference sequence). The V end lost 2 bases, the J end lost 6 bases, and 11 bases lay between the germline ends. CDR3 nucleotides: TGTGCCAGTAGTATAACAGGGAGCTCTCAGCCCCAGCATTTT. Translated, it gives CASSITGSSQPQHF.